These 28 T cell receptor beta chains share one sample of origin, sequenced in a study of shared clonotypes between healthy human individuals. It was CD45RO-negative cells, positively selected for CCR7, that made up naive CD8 cells, with terminally differentiated effector memory CD45RA+ cells excluded. Produced via immunoSEQ multiplex PCR; TCRdb's table is partial and in-frame only. This table holds about 2.1 million clones, around 93% found once. The sample comprised naive CD8+ T cells from PBMCs. The receptor source for this set is a man aged 18-30 years in good health. Some clones in this sample may be carry-over from other donors' samples.

This chain links TRBV27 with TRBJ2-1; D gene uncertain. The V gene's germline CDR1 is MNHEY and CDR2 SMNVEV (reference sequence). CDR3 length: 13 residues. V was pared by 7 bases and J by 8 bases, with 15 bases between. CDR3 sequence (DNA): TGTGCCAGCATCGGGCTAGATCCCGATGAGCAGTTCTTC. Its translation: CASIGLDPDEQFF.

The rearrangement uses TRBV7-8 and TRBJ2-1; maybe TRBD2 (6 bases). From germline, CDR1 is SGHVS and CDR2 FQNEAQ. The CDR3 is 17 residues long. With 3 bases removed from V and 0 bases from J, the gap between germline ends came to 15 bases. CDR3 coding DNA: TGTGCCAGCAGCTTGGGATCCGGGACTGCCTCCTACAATGAGCAGTTCTTC. Protein product: CASSLGSGTASYNEQFF.

The rearrangement links TRBV6-6 to TRBJ2-2; D ambiguous. CDR3 length: 14 amino acids. V was pared by 3 bases and J by 1 base, with 6 bases between. Germline V CDR1 and CDR2: MNHNY, SVGAGI (reference sequence). DNA of the CDR3: TGTGCCAGCAGTTATTTGCAGAACACCGGGGAGCTGTTTTTT. It specifies CASSYLQNTGELFF.

J is TRBJ2-7 and V is TRBV5-4; D possibly corresponds to TRBD1 (7 bases). The CDR3 contains 14 residues. Germline V lookup: CDR1 SGHNT, CDR2 YYREEE (reference sequence). V gave up 7 bases and J gave up 2 bases, with 16 bases separating them. CDR3 sequence reads: CASGQEGAAYEQYF. The CDR3 bases are TGTGCCAGCGGACAGGAGGGCGCAGCCTACGAGCAGTACTTC.

J is TRBJ1-1 and V is TRBV18; 9 positions agree with TRBD1. CDR1 and CDR2 (germline): KGHSH, LQKENI. Unmatched junction bases numbered 8, after V lost 6 bases and J lost 0 bases. The CDR3 runs to 16 residues. CDR3 coding DNA: TGTGCCAGCTCCTCGGACAGGGGATCCATGAACACTGAAGCTTTCTTT. This translates into CASSSDRGSMNTEAFF.

CDR3 in amino acids: CASRQREAGAPYEQYF. CDR3 nucleotides: TGTGCCAGCAGACAAAGGGAAGCGGGAGCCCCCTACGAGCAGTACTTC. The chain carries TRBV6-6 and TRBJ2-7; 8 positions agree with TRBD2. The CDR3 has 16 amino acids. The trim removed 6 bases at V and 2 bases at J, leaving 12 bases unmatched. CDR1 and CDR2 (germline): MNHNY, SVGAGI (reference sequence).

This chain uses TRBV28 with TRBJ2-2; a weak D match, TRBD1 (6 bases). CDR1 MDHEN and CDR2 SYDVKM come from the germline V gene. The CDR3 sequence is 14 residues long. V was trimmed by 3 bases and J by 4 bases, leaving 9 bases between them. The CDR3 DNA reads TGTGCCAGCAGTTTTGGCAGGGGCACCGGGGAGCTGTTTTTT. Translated: CASSFGRGTGELFF.

The V call is TRBV19, the J call TRBJ2-7; D remains unclear. The germline V and J ends were trimmed by 5 bases and 1 base, with 9 bases remaining between them. From germline, CDR1 is LNHDA and CDR2 SQIVND (reference sequence). The CDR3 has 13 amino acids. CDR3 protein: CASSEVGSYEQYF. CDR3 DNA sequence: TGTGCCAGTAGTGAGGTAGGATCCTACGAGCAGTACTTC.

The sample holds one count of this clone. The chain is built from TRBV27 and TRBJ2-7, with D possibly TRBD1 on 6 matching bases. CDR3 length: 15 amino acids. Between the trimmed V and J ends, which lost 0 bases and 6 bases, there was a span of 15 bases. The germline V gene has CDR1 MNHEY and CDR2 SMNVEV (reference sequence). This CDR3 reads CASSLSTGTTREQYF. The CDR3 nucleotides read TGTGCCAGCAGTTTATCGACCGGGACAACGCGCGAGCAGTACTTC.

The chain is built from TRBV28 and TRBJ2-7; 10 positions agree with TRBD1. Germline values: CDR1 MDHEN, CDR2 SYDVKM. The CDR3 has 15 residues. Unmatched junction bases numbered 10, after V lost 7 bases and J lost 4 bases. CDR3 nucleotides: TGTGCCAGCACCTTTGGGACAGGGGTTGGTTACGAGCAGTACTTC. Protein sequence: CASTFGTGVGYEQYF. The whole variable domain, filled in from reference TRBV28 and TRBJ2-7, reads DVKVTQSSRYLVKRTGEKVFLECVQDMDHENMFWYRQDPGLGLRLIYFSYDVKMKEKGDIPEGYSVSREKKERFSLILESASTNQTSMYLCASTFGTGVGYEQYFGPGTRLTVT.

The gene calls are TRBV18 and TRBJ1-3; 10 nucleotides align to TRBD1. CDR1 and CDR2 (germline): KGHSH, LQKENI. CDR3 size: 16 residues. Trimming took 5 bases from V and 1 from J; bases not matched to a gene: 5. Written as DNA, the CDR3 is TGTGCCAGCTCATTGGACAGGGGGAATTCTGGAAACACCATATATTTT. Translating it yields CASSLDRGNSGNTIYF.

Written as DNA, the CDR3 is TGCGCCAGCAAAAATTTGGGGGGATACTCCTACGAGCAGTACTTC. Its protein product is CASKNLGGYSYEQYF. This chain uses TRBV10-1 with TRBJ2-7, with D tentatively TRBD2 (6 bases). CDR3 length: 15 amino acids. V was trimmed by 7 bases and J by 0 bases, leaving 16 bases between them. Germline V gene lookup returns CDR1 WNHNN and CDR2 SYGVQD (reference sequence).

This clone appeared a single time. The chain combines TRBV7-9 with TRBJ2-1, with D possibly being TRBD1 (6 bases). From germline, CDR1 is SEHNR and CDR2 FQNEAQ (reference sequence). Deletions cut 4 bases from V and 0 bases from J, with 16 bases between. The CDR3 sequence is 17 residues long. CDR3 sequence (DNA): TGTGCCAGCAGCTCCCTGGGAACAGGGAGCTCCTACAATGAGCAGTTCTTC. This sequence encodes CASSSLGTGSSYNEQFF.

The chain links TRBV7-9 to TRBJ2-7, with no clear D. V lost 8 bases and J 0 bases, leaving 14 bases between the germline ends. This CDR3 is built from 14 residues. CDR1 and CDR2 (germline): SEHNR, FQNEAQ (reference sequence). The CDR3 loop is CASVGPSSSYEQYF. CDR3 DNA sequence: TGTGCCAGCGTAGGGCCGTCGAGCTCCTACGAGCAGTACTTC.

This chain uses TRBV7-9 with TRBJ2-5, with D hard to call. The CDR3 spans 13 residues. V was shortened by 2 bases and J by 3 bases, with 7 bases between the two germline ends. The germline gives CDR1 SEHNR, CDR2 FQNEAQ (reference sequence). In DNA, the CDR3 is TGTGCCAGCAGCTTATCGACAAAAGAGACCCAGTACTTC. It specifies CASSLSTKETQYF.

The V call is TRBV10-3, the J call TRBJ2-2; 8 positions agree with TRBD2. The CDR3 sequence is 16 residues long. V was pared by 3 bases and J by 3 bases, with 6 bases of the junction left unmatched. CDR1 and CDR2 from the germline V gene are ENHRY and SYGVKD. The CDR3 is CAISEPTSEDTGELFF. CDR3 sequence (DNA): TGTGCCATCAGTGAACCGACTAGCGAGGACACCGGGGAGCTGTTTTTT.

The rearrangement links TRBV29-1 to TRBJ1-1; D might be TRBD1 (5 bases). The germline V gene has CDR1 SQVTM and CDR2 ANQGSEA. Trimming took 5 bases from V and 4 from J, leaving 14 bases between them. This CDR3 has 13 residues. This CDR3 is CSVIEGESTEAFF. The CDR3, as DNA: TGCAGCGTTATCGAAGGGGAGTCCACTGAAGCTTTCTTT.

The J gene is TRBJ2-7, the V gene TRBV27, with 13 bases that match TRBD2. This CDR3 is 18 amino acids long. Germline V gives CDR1 MNHEY, CDR2 SMNVEV (reference sequence). The V segment lost 9 bases and the J segment 4 bases; nucleotides outside the gene matches: 18. DNA of the CDR3: TGTGCCAGTCAACCCGGGGGTCATCCGGGACTAGCGGGATACGAGCAGTACTTC. It encodes CASQPGGHPGLAGYEQYF.

The gene calls are TRBV29-1 and TRBJ2-2; D is possibly TRBD2 (5 bases). Germline-derived CDR1 and CDR2 are SQVTM and ANQGSEA. This CDR3 comprises 14 residues. V lost 6 bases to trimming and J lost 0 bases, with 11 bases between them. DNA of the CDR3: TGCAGCGTGGAGGACGGAACGAACACCGGGGAGCTGTTTTTT. It is translated as CSVEDGTNTGELFF.

The chain links TRBV28 to TRBJ2-1; TRBD1 matches 7 bases. The CDR3 contains 13 residues. The J segment lost 6 bases and the V segment lost 3 bases, leaving 2 bases of the junction unmatched. Per the germline V gene, CDR1 is MDHEN and CDR2 is SYDVKM. The DNA for the CDR3 is TGTGCCAGCAGTTTTACAGGGGTCAATGAGCAGTTCTTC. Residues: CASSFTGVNEQFF.

V is TRBV6-5 and J is TRBJ1-1; no clear D gene. V lost 2 bases to trimming and J lost 4 bases, with 5 bases between them. Germline V gene lookup returns CDR1 MNHEY and CDR2 SVGAGI. CDR3 length: 12 amino acids. Here the CDR3 reads CASSYVSTEAFF. The CDR3 DNA reads TGTGCCAGCAGTTACGTAAGCACTGAAGCTTTCTTT.

This chain uses TRBV27 with TRBJ2-1; 13 bases are shared with TRBD2. Germline CDR1 and CDR2: MNHEY and SMNVEV (reference sequence). The ends lost 7 bases at V and 6 bases at J; junction bases unmatched: 6. This CDR3 is built from 15 residues. CDR3 sequence (DNA): TGTGCCAGCAACCCAAGGACTAGCGGGAGCAATGAGCAGTTCTTC. It yields the protein CASNPRTSGSNEQFF.

The chain joins TRBV5-8 to TRBJ1-1, with 7 bases identical to TRBD1. The V segment lost 4 bases and the J segment 1 base; nucleotides outside the gene matches: 7. The germline V gene encodes CDR1 SGHTS and CDR2 YDEGEE. This CDR3 comprises 15 residues. The CDR3 loop is CASSLPRQGNTEAFF. In nucleotides, the CDR3 is TGTGCCAGCAGCCTCCCCCGACAGGGGAACACTGAAGCTTTCTTT.

The CDR3 reads CASSPSGGIQPQHF. For the CDR3, the DNA is TGTGCCAGCAGTCCCTCAGGGGGCATCCAGCCCCAGCATTTT. This rearrangement joins TRBV28 to TRBJ1-5, with 8 bases aligning to TRBD1. The V and J ends lost 5 bases and 7 bases, in that order; junction bases with no gene match: 7. Germline V CDR1 and CDR2: MDHEN, SYDVKM. This CDR3 contains 14 residues.

V and J are TRBV19 and TRBJ1-1; no definite D call. CDR1 and CDR2 (germline): LNHDA, SQIVND (reference sequence). The CDR3 runs 15 residues. Trimming took off 1 base at V and 2 bases at J, with 11 bases between the two ends. CDR3 sequence reads: CASSIVPGINTEAFF. In nucleotides, the CDR3 is TGTGCCAGTAGTATAGTCCCCGGGATAAACACTGAAGCTTTCTTT. Supplemented by reference TRBV19 and TRBJ1-1, the full variable domain reads DGGITQSPKYLFRKEGQNVTLSCEQNLNHDAMYWYRQDPGQGLRLIYYSQIVNDFQKGDIAEGYSVSREKKESFPLTVTSAQKNPTAFYLCASSIVPGINTEAFFGQGTRLTVV.

This chain uses TRBV9 with TRBJ2-7; D possibly corresponds to TRBD1 (5 bases). The germline V and J ends were trimmed by 4 bases and 2 bases, with 13 bases remaining between them. Germline assignment: CDR1 SGDLS and CDR2 YYNGEE. The CDR3 length is 14 residues. The CDR3 here is CASSPGAGAYEQYF. CDR3 DNA sequence: TGTGCCAGCAGCCCTGGGGCAGGAGCCTACGAGCAGTACTTC. Using reference TRBV9 and TRBJ2-7 for the parts outside the CDR3, the full variable domain is DSGVTQTPKHLITATGQRVTLRCSPRSGDLSVYWYQQSLDQGLQFLIQYYNGEERAKGNILERFSAQQFPDLHSELNLSSLELGDSALYFCASSPGAGAYEQYFGPGTRLTVT.

The chain uses TRBV7-9 and TRBJ2-7; 7 bases are a match to TRBD1. Unmatched junction bases numbered 13, after V lost 5 bases and J lost 3 bases. Germline V gene lookup returns CDR1 SEHNR and CDR2 FQNEAQ (reference sequence). CDR3 length: 16 residues. As DNA, the CDR3 is TGTGCCAGCAGCCCTCCCCCGGGGACAGTCGACTACGAGCAGTACTTC. Encoded protein: CASSPPPGTVDYEQYF.

The rearrangement joins TRBV4-1 to TRBJ2-7; 7 nucleotides align to TRBD1. In germline, CDR1 is MGHRA, CDR2 YSYEKL. The CDR3 consists of 14 residues. The V segment lost 2 bases and the J segment 1 base; nucleotides outside the gene matches: 2. The CDR3 bases are TGCGCCAGCAGCCAAAACAGGGGTTCCTACGAGCAGTACTTC. Its translation is CASSQNRGSYEQYF.